This TCR beta chain emerged from a study of T cells in Graves' hyperthyroidism and ophthalmopathy. General study findings and limits: The model predicted ophthalmopathy a median around 6.5 months before onset. Ophthalmopathy and stable hyperthyroidism were separated by a 13 V-J model.

The study based diagnoses on clinical symptoms, serum thyroxine and TRAb, thyroid ultrasound and orbital computed tomography. The authors obtained PBMCs from 9 to 10 ml of fresh peripheral blood. Researchers took RNA transcripts and amplified the TCR beta CDR3 regions from them. TCR CDR3 regions were first amplified by RT-PCR with HTBI primers. TCRdb independently ran MiXCR on the multiplex PCR reads; one entry per CDR3 protein. The sample yields tens of thousands of distinct CDR3 sequences, about 47% seen once. On this clonotype itself: No antigen is known for it.

The CDR3 length is 13 residues. The germline gives CDR1 DFQATT, CDR2 SNEGSKA (reference sequence). Trimming took off 5 bases at V and 4 bases at J, with 14 bases between the two ends. Sequencing used blood. The V call is TRBV20-1, the J call TRBJ1-1; D might be TRBD1 (5 bases). The sequence was collected from a man in his forties with Graves' ophthalmopathy. CDR3 loop: CSAPNWGGTEAFF. In DNA form, the CDR3 reads TGCAGTGCTCCCAATTGGGGCGGCACTGAAGCTTTCTTT.